These 27 T cell receptor beta chains originate from one sample sequenced in a study of cytomegalovirus exposure and HLA in healthy donors. PCR involved 60 Vbeta and 13 Jbeta primers. Libraries were prepared by immunoSEQ multiplex PCR; TCRdb keeps only in-frame clonotypes and omits some of them. The sample has some 120,000 clones; about 72% are singletons. Sequencing input: PBMCs. Every receptor here comes from a man under 40 in good health and CMV-seropositive.

In this sample, this clone turned up a few times. This sequence joins TRBV11-2 and TRBJ2-3, with 14 bases identical to TRBD2. This CDR3 has 15 residues. The V segment lost 7 bases and the J segment 5 bases; nucleotides outside the gene matches: 5. CDR1 and CDR2 (germline): SGHAT, FQNNGV. The CDR3 bases are TGTGCCAGCACCGGGACTAGCGGGAGAGGAGATACGCAGTATTTT. Protein product: CASTGTSGRGDTQYF.

The chain couples TRBV9 to TRBJ1-4, with D unresolved. The CDR3 has 14 amino acids. Germline V gives CDR1 SGDLS, CDR2 YYNGEE. V dropped 4 bases and J dropped 7 bases, with 14 bases sitting between them. CDR3 coding DNA: TGTGCCAGCAGCCCCCGGGGTATGGGTGAAAAACTGTTTTTT. It is translated as CASSPRGMGEKLFF. Together with reference TRBV9 and TRBJ1-4, the CDR3 gives the full variable domain: DSGVTQTPKHLITATGQRVTLRCSPRSGDLSVYWYQQSLDQGLQFLIQYYNGEERAKGNILERFSAQQFPDLHSELNLSSLELGDSALYFCASSPRGMGEKLFFGSGTQLSVL.

The chain is built from TRBV6-5 and TRBJ1-1; D gene unclear. V lost 3 bases, J lost 6 bases, and 8 bases lay in between. Germline V lookup: CDR1 MNHEY, CDR2 SVGAGI. CDR3 size: 12 residues. This chain's CDR3 is CASSYRGAEAFF. Here the CDR3 DNA reads TGTGCCAGCAGTTATCGGGGTGCTGAAGCTTTCTTT.

This sequence joins TRBV5-1 and TRBJ1-1; 8 bases are a match to TRBD1. Trimming at V came to 0 bases and at J to 1 base, leaving 2 bases not matched to a gene. CDR3 length: 15 amino acids. Germline V gene data show CDR1 as SGHRS and CDR2 as YFSETQ. DNA for the CDR3: TGCGCCAGCAGCTTGGGACAGGGGAAGAACACTGAAGCTTTCTTT. This gives the protein CASSLGQGKNTEAFF.

The chain combines TRBV7-9 with TRBJ2-2; tentatively, D is TRBD1 (5 bases). V was cut by 2 bases and J by 4 bases, with 20 bases left in between. The germline V gene has CDR1 SEHNR and CDR2 FQNEAQ (reference sequence). The CDR3 totals 18 residues. The DNA for the CDR3 is TGTGCCAGCAGCTTAAATCGACCGGGCAGGGCCCCCACCGGGGAGCTGTTTTTT. The encoded protein is CASSLNRPGRAPTGELFF.

The chain's CDR3 is CASSLGGLTSTDTQYF. The CDR3 bases are TGCGCCAGCAGCTTAGGTGGACTCACTAGCACAGATACGCAGTATTTT. The chain links TRBV5-1 to TRBJ2-3; D is perhaps TRBD2 (5 bases). The germline gives CDR1 SGHRS, CDR2 YFSETQ. Between the trimmed V and J ends, which lost 2 bases and 0 bases, there was a span of 13 bases. The CDR3 length is 16 residues.

This chain uses TRBV5-1 with TRBJ1-6; the match to TRBD1 covers 9 bases. Trimming removed 1 base from V and 7 bases from J; junction bases left unmatched: 3. CDR3 length: 15 amino acids. CDR1 SGHRS and CDR2 YFSETQ come from the germline V gene. CDR3 region: CASSLRTGVNSPLHF. CDR3 coding DNA: TGCGCCAGCAGCTTGAGGACAGGGGTAAATTCACCCCTCCACTTT.

This sequence joins TRBV2 and TRBJ2-1; 10 nucleotides match TRBD2. Germline V gene data show CDR1 as SNHLY and CDR2 as FYNNEI. The CDR3 contains 16 residues. V lost 1 base to trimming and J lost 10 bases; unmatched junction nucleotides: 10. CDR3 sequence (DNA): TGTGCCAGCAGTGAAGGCCCAGCGGGAGGGCCAGGGGAGCAGTTCTTC. Translation: CASSEGPAGGPGEQFF.

This clone was seen just once. Here the CDR3 DNA reads TGCGCCAGCAGCTCTCTTAGCGGGAGCCACTACGAGCAGTACTTC. Translating gives CASSSLSGSHYEQYF. This rearrangement joins TRBV5-1 to TRBJ2-7; the match to TRBD2 covers 9 bases. Germline assignment: CDR1 SGHRS and CDR2 YFSETQ. This CDR3 is built from 15 residues. V was clipped by 3 bases and J by 3 bases; unmatched bases: 7.

Only a few counts were recorded for this clone. V is TRBV7-2 and J is TRBJ2-3; TRBD2 matches 12 bases. This CDR3 is built from 14 residues. Germline CDR1 and CDR2: SGHTA and FQGNSA. Trimming at V came to 3 bases and at J to 10 bases, leaving 5 bases not matched to a gene. CDR3 region: CASSFLAGGPAQYF. In DNA form, the CDR3 reads TGTGCCAGCAGCTTCCTAGCGGGAGGGCCCGCGCAGTATTTT.

The chain joins TRBV4-3 to TRBJ2-7; 7 positions agree with TRBD1. The CDR3 covers 15 residues. Germline V gene sequence: CDR1 LGHNA, CDR2 YSLEER. J was trimmed by 0 bases and V by 4 bases; bases with no gene match: 6. For the CDR3, the DNA is TGCGCCAGCAGCCGATTTAGGGACAGCTCCTACGAGCAGTACTTC. Protein sequence: CASSRFRDSSYEQYF.

This clone was counted only a few times. J is TRBJ1-2 and V is TRBV5-1; 7 bases match TRBD1. The CDR3 consists of 15 residues. Germline CDR1 SGHRS, CDR2 YFSETQ. J lost 6 bases, V lost 0 bases, and 8 bases had no gene match. Written as DNA, the CDR3 is TGCGCCAGCAGCTTGGTGCTAGGGGGCTCGAATGGCTACACCTTC. This encodes CASSLVLGGSNGYTF.

This clone appeared a few times. The chain uses TRBV5-1 and TRBJ2-7, with 7 nucleotides matching TRBD2. CDR1 is SGHRS and CDR2 is YFSETQ in the germline V gene. The junction had 4 bases not matched to a gene; V was cut back by 5 bases and J by 2 bases. The CDR3 contains 13 residues. The DNA for the CDR3 is TGCGCCAGCAGGGGGGGGAAACCCTACGAGCAGTACTTC. It encodes CASRGGKPYEQYF.

J is TRBJ2-7 and V is TRBV2; TRBD2 matches 7 bases. The V gene end was trimmed by 5 bases and the J gene end by 3 bases; junction bases not matched to a gene: 1. The CDR3 covers 12 residues. The germline gives CDR1 SNHLY, CDR2 FYNNEI. The CDR3 region is CASSWTSYEQYF. CDR3 coding DNA: TGTGCCAGCAGTTGGACTAGCTACGAGCAGTACTTC.

The V and J genes are TRBV9 and TRBJ2-5, with TRBD2 matching 7 bases. The V segment lost 0 bases and the J segment 5 bases; nucleotides outside the gene matches: 4. This CDR3 spans 14 amino acids. Germline CDR1 reads SGDLS; CDR2 reads YYNGEE. In DNA, the CDR3 is TGTGCCAGCAGCGTAGGTGGGAGGGATGAGACCCAGTACTTC. Protein: CASSVGGRDETQYF.

J is TRBJ1-5 and V is TRBV5-8; 7 positions agree with TRBD1. V was pared by 2 bases and J by 0 bases, with 8 bases of the junction left unmatched. The CDR3 has 17 residues. Germline V lookup: CDR1 SGHTS, CDR2 YDEGEE. DNA for the CDR3: TGTGCCAGCAGCTTTAATTGGGACAGCTATAGCAATCAGCCCCAGCATTTT. Translation: CASSFNWDSYSNQPQHF.

For the CDR3, the DNA is TGTGCCAGCAGCCAAGATTACACTAGCGGGAGAACCGGGGAGCTGTTTTTT. Amino acid sequence: CASSQDYTSGRTGELFF. The rearrangement links TRBV14 to TRBJ2-2, with TRBD2 matching over 11 bases. V trimming: 0 bases; J trimming: 5 bases; junction bases outside the gene matches: 5. Per germline, CDR1 SGHDN and CDR2 FVKESK. This CDR3 is built from 17 residues.

The rearrangement links TRBV7-9 to TRBJ1-4; 8 nucleotides line up with TRBD1. This CDR3 region has 15 residues. J gave up 8 bases and V 3 bases, and 8 bases lay outside the gene matches. CDR1 SEHNR and CDR2 FQNEAQ come from the germline V gene (reference sequence). The CDR3 is CASSFWLQGDEKLFF. The CDR3 DNA sequence: TGTGCCAGCAGCTTTTGGTTACAGGGGGACGAAAAACTGTTTTTT.

The CDR3 bases are TGTGCCATCAGTGAGCGGACAGACAATCAGCCCCAGCATTTT. Translated: CAISERTDNQPQHF. V and J are TRBV10-3 and TRBJ1-5; possible D gene TRBD1, 6 bases. The CDR3 consists of 14 residues. Trimming removed 2 bases from V and 3 bases from J, with 8 bases in between. CDR1 ENHRY and CDR2 SYGVKD come from the germline V gene.

The chain couples TRBV5-1 to TRBJ2-3; maybe TRBD1 (7 bases). The CDR3 contains 16 residues. Trimming pared 4 bases from V and 2 bases from J, leaving 17 bases between. Germline V gene lookup returns CDR1 SGHRS and CDR2 YFSETQ. The CDR3 DNA reads as TGCGCCAGCAGCCCGGGGGACAGCGCCCTCACAGATACGCAGTATTTT. Protein product: CASSPGDSALTDTQYF.

This sequence joins TRBV6-1 and TRBJ2-7, with D tentatively TRBD2 (7 bases). The germline V gene has CDR1 MNHNS and CDR2 SASEGT. The CDR3 loop spans 13 amino acids. V lost 7 bases, J lost 6 bases, and 16 bases lay in between. The CDR3 here is CASIRGRDGEQYF. The CDR3 DNA is TGTGCCAGCATAAGGGGGAGGGACGGCGAGCAGTACTTC.

This clone was found many times. The chain joins TRBV4-3 to TRBJ2-1, with TRBD1 identical over 7 bases. J was trimmed by 4 bases and V by 3 bases; bases with no gene match: 9. Germline CDR1 and CDR2: LGHNA and YSLEER. The CDR3 is 16 amino acids. The CDR3 protein is CASSHSLGGQYNEQFF. The DNA for the CDR3 is TGCGCCAGCAGCCACTCACTAGGGGGACAGTACAATGAGCAGTTCTTC.

The chain recombines TRBV5-6 with TRBJ2-3; D perhaps matches TRBD2 (6 bases). The CDR3 has 16 amino acids. The V and J ends lost 3 bases and 1 base respectively, with 15 bases between them. CDR1 and CDR2 from the germline V gene are SGHDT and YYEEEE. The CDR3 region has the DNA TGTGCCAGCAGCTGGAGCAGCGGGTCCGGCACAGATACGCAGTATTTT. Translated, it gives CASSWSSGSGTDTQYF.

This clone occurred once. This chain uses TRBV10-3 with TRBJ1-1; 11 bases agree with TRBD1. The CDR3 covers 16 residues. With 10 bases clipped from V and 1 base from J, the junction kept 11 bases outside the gene matches. Looked up from germline, CDR1 is ENHRY and CDR2 is SYGVKD. CDR3 amino acids: CATVRDRGIGNTEAFF. As DNA, the CDR3 is TGTGCCACCGTCCGGGACAGGGGGATTGGGAACACTGAAGCTTTCTTT.

This clone was detected only a few times. The chain couples TRBV10-3 to TRBJ2-6; the match to TRBD2 covers 7 bases. CDR1 ENHRY and CDR2 SYGVKD come from the germline V gene. The CDR3 contains 16 residues. Germline trimming cut 4 bases from V and 3 bases from J; bases unmatched to any gene: 6. The CDR3 protein is CAISVGGGFGANVLTF. As DNA, the CDR3 is TGTGCCATCAGTGTTGGGGGGGGGTTTGGGGCCAACGTCCTGACTTTC.

With respect to this clone: Other DNA variants within this sample encode the same CDR3. This chain connects TRBV30 to TRBJ1-5, with D maybe TRBD1 (6 bases). Germline CDR1 is GTSNPN and CDR2 is SVGIG (reference sequence). The CDR3 loop spans 16 amino acids. With 5 bases removed from V and 6 bases from J, the gap between germline ends came to 23 bases. CDR3 sequence (DNA): TGTGCCTGGTCGGGGGGCTACTTGGGGGGGGGTCAGCCCCAGCATTTT. As protein: CAWSGGYLGGGQPQHF. Drawing the rest from reference TRBV30 and TRBJ1-5, the complete variable domain is SQTIHQWPATLVQPVGSPLSLECTVEGTSNPNLYWYRQAAGRGLQLLFYSVGIGQISSEVPQNLSASRPQDRQFILSSKKLLLSDSGFYLCAWSGGYLGGGQPQHFGDGTRLSIL.

This clone was counted once. V usage is TRBV27 and J usage is TRBJ2-3, with D perhaps matching TRBD1 (6 bases). Deletions cut 2 bases from V and 2 bases from J, with 11 bases between. The CDR3 length is 15 residues. CDR1 and CDR2 (germline): MNHEY, SMNVEV (reference sequence). In nucleotides, the CDR3 is TGTGCCAGCAGTTTAGATACAGGGACCACAGATACGCAGTATTTT. Protein sequence: CASSLDTGTTDTQYF.